Following are 19 T cell receptor beta chains from one sample sequenced in a study of blood T cell repertoires in COVID-19. Sequencing used immunoSEQ multiplex PCR; TCRdb keeps in-frame clones, though not all of them. The sample shows 110,000 to 150,000 clones, 79% of them seen only once. Source material: peripheral blood. Every receptor here comes from a man aged 50-59 years with active or convalescent COVID-19.

This chain uses TRBV5-4 with TRBJ2-4; TRBD1 matches at 9 bases. Germline V gene sequence: CDR1 SGHNT, CDR2 YYREEE (reference sequence). The CDR3 has 13 amino acids. Germline trimming cut 5 bases from V and 9 bases from J; bases unmatched to any gene: 6. CDR3 sequence (DNA): TGTGCCAGCAGACGGGACAGGGACCCCATTCAGTACTTC. It codes for CASRRDRDPIQYF.

Here the CDR3 DNA reads TGTGCCATCAGTGCCATAAGGGAGGGGGGCAATGAAAAACTGTTTTTT. Its translation is CAISAIREGGNEKLFF. This rearrangement joins TRBV10-3 to TRBJ1-4; possibly TRBD1 for D (6 bases). The V end lost 4 bases, the J end lost 5 bases, and 17 bases lay between the germline ends. CDR1 and CDR2 from the germline V gene are ENHRY and SYGVKD. The CDR3 is 16 residues long.

The chain combines TRBV27 with TRBJ2-7; tentative D call: TRBD2 (5 bases). Trimming took 6 bases from V and 5 from J, leaving 14 bases between them. CDR1 MNHEY and CDR2 SMNVEV come from the germline V gene (reference sequence). The CDR3 length is 13 residues. The DNA for the CDR3 is TGTGCCAGCAGCGACATCGCCGGGAACGAGCAGTACTTC. This encodes CASSDIAGNEQYF.

The chain employs TRBV2 and TRBJ1-1; the D gene is possibly TRBD1 (5 bases). V was shortened by 7 bases and J by 4 bases, with 16 bases between the two germline ends. The CDR3 is made up of 14 amino acids. Germline V lookup: CDR1 SNHLY, CDR2 FYNNEI. CDR3 in amino acids: CASMVGARGTEAFF. The DNA for the CDR3 is TGTGCCAGCATGGTAGGGGCCCGAGGCACTGAAGCTTTCTTT.

A word on this clone: This CDR3 is also generated by other DNA sequences in the sample. The chain carries TRBV6-5 and TRBJ2-1; 8 bases are shared with TRBD2. The CDR3 sequence is 14 residues long. In germline, CDR1 is MNHEY, CDR2 SVGAGI. Trimming at V came to 6 bases and at J to 0 bases, leaving 1 base not matched to a gene. The CDR3 loop reads CASRSGSSYNEQFF. For the CDR3, the DNA is TGTGCCAGCAGAAGCGGGAGCTCCTACAATGAGCAGTTCTTC.

The chain recombines TRBV28 with TRBJ2-7; maybe TRBD2 (5 bases). The CDR3 consists of 14 residues. V lost 2 bases and J lost 5, with 13 bases in between. The germline V gene encodes CDR1 MDHEN and CDR2 SYDVKM. The CDR3 region has the DNA TGTGCCAGCAGTTTAGAGGGCCTTATGGACGAGCAGTACTTC. Residues: CASSLEGLMDEQYF.

V is TRBV28 and J is TRBJ1-5; 7 bases agree with TRBD1. V shed 3 bases and J 7 bases; nucleotides not matched to a gene: 6. Germline V CDR1 and CDR2: MDHEN, SYDVKM. The CDR3 totals 14 residues. The CDR3 here is CASSLRRGHQPQHF. CDR3 nucleotides: TGTGCCAGCAGTTTGAGAAGGGGGCACCAGCCCCAGCATTTT.

The V and J genes are TRBV7-2 and TRBJ2-1, with 13 bases fitting TRBD2. The CDR3 is made up of 15 amino acids. CDR1 is SGHTA and CDR2 is FQGNSA in the germline V gene. The V gene end was trimmed by 6 bases and the J gene end by 3 bases; junction bases not matched to a gene: 2. The CDR3 DNA follows: TGTGCCAGCAGTCGGACTAGCGGGGGCTACAATGAGCAGTTCTTC. This gives the protein CASSRTSGGYNEQFF.

This sequence joins TRBV10-3 and TRBJ2-6; D gene ambiguous. The CDR3 runs 17 residues. Germline V gene sequence: CDR1 ENHRY, CDR2 SYGVKD. Deletions cut 3 bases from V and 0 bases from J, with 12 bases between. CDR3 region: CAISDERLSSGANVLTF. The DNA for the CDR3 is TGTGCCATCAGTGACGAGAGACTGAGCTCTGGGGCCAACGTCCTGACTTTC.

The J gene is TRBJ1-5, the V gene TRBV7-9; D is possibly TRBD1 (6 bases). This CDR3 comprises 16 residues. V gave up 5 bases and J gave up 2 bases, with 16 bases separating them. Germline assignment: CDR1 SEHNR and CDR2 FQNEAQ (reference sequence). The DNA of the CDR3 is TGTGCCAGCAGCCGGGACACCCTAGGAGGCAATCAGCCCCAGCATTTT. Protein sequence: CASSRDTLGGNQPQHF. Full variable domain (missing parts from reference TRBV7-9 and TRBJ1-5): DTGVSQNPRHKITKRGQNVTFRCDPISEHNRLYWYRQTLGQGPEFLTYFQNEAQLEKSRLLSDRFSAERPKGSFSTLEIQRTEQGDSAMYLCASSRDTLGGNQPQHFGDGTRLSIL.

The chain joins TRBV19 to TRBJ1-5; 11 bases map to TRBD1. The CDR3 has 16 residues. Germline values: CDR1 LNHDA, CDR2 SQIVND (reference sequence). V gave up 5 bases and J gave up 6 bases; unmatched junction bases: 9. As DNA, the CDR3 is TGTGCCAGTAGTGCCGGGGACAGGGGGGAAGCTCAGCCCCAGCATTTT. This gives the protein CASSAGDRGEAQPQHF.

V is TRBV5-6 and J is TRBJ2-3; no clear D gene. The V gene's germline CDR1 is SGHDT and CDR2 YYEEEE. CDR3 length equals 14 residues. Trimming left V 1 base short and J 2 bases short, with 8 bases between. The CDR3 bases are TGTGCCAGCAGCTTGTTACAGTACACAGATACGCAGTATTTT. Residues: CASSLLQYTDTQYF.

This chain connects TRBV15 to TRBJ2-7; D is perhaps TRBD2 (5 bases). The CDR3 extends over 16 amino acids. Between the trimmed V and J ends, which lost 0 bases and 2 bases, there was a span of 14 bases. Germline CDR1 is LNHNV and CDR2 is YYDKDF (reference sequence). CDR3 residues: CATSRDKWTGTYEQYF. DNA of the CDR3: TGTGCCACCAGCAGAGATAAATGGACTGGGACCTACGAGCAGTACTTC.

A note on this clone: Additional DNA sequences in this sample encode the identical CDR3. The chain couples TRBV27 to TRBJ2-7; TRBD1 might be the D (5 bases). Germline-derived CDR1 and CDR2 are MNHEY and SMNVEV (reference sequence). V lost 3 bases and J 1 base, leaving 7 bases between the germline ends. The CDR3 sequence is 13 residues long. The CDR3 sequence is CASSFTGSYEQYF. The DNA for the CDR3 is TGTGCCAGCAGTTTTACAGGTTCCTACGAGCAGTACTTC.

This clone was observed a handful of times. The chain is built from TRBV5-8 and TRBJ2-3, with 7 nucleotides matching TRBD1. The germline gives CDR1 SGHTS, CDR2 YDEGEE. This CDR3 has 15 residues. J was trimmed by 13 bases and V by 4 bases; bases with no gene match: 18. In nucleotides, the CDR3 is TGTGCCAGCAGCACCCCGGACAGGATGCTCGAGGAAAAGTATTTT. Its protein is CASSTPDRMLEEKYF.

This clone was observed a few times. This chain connects TRBV7-9 to TRBJ2-1; no definite D call. The germline gives CDR1 SEHNR, CDR2 FQNEAQ (reference sequence). Trimming shortened V by 7 bases and J by 7 bases, and 8 bases separated the two germline ends. The CDR3 extends over 11 amino acids. CDR3 residues: CASTPGNEQFF. CDR3 nucleotides: TGTGCCAGCACCCCCGGGAATGAGCAGTTCTTC.

This clone was counted only a few times. V is TRBV30 and J is TRBJ1-2, with 7 bases aligning to TRBD1. V lost 1 base, J lost 1 base, and 9 bases stayed unmatched. Germline CDR1 reads GTSNPN; CDR2 reads SVGIG (reference sequence). The CDR3 is made up of 16 amino acids. CDR3 loop: CAWSDYSDRFNYGYTF. In DNA, the CDR3 is TGTGCCTGGAGTGATTACTCGGACAGGTTTAACTATGGCTACACCTTC.

The chain combines TRBV24-1 with TRBJ1-2; D possibly corresponds to TRBD1 (5 bases). Germline CDR1 KGHDR, CDR2 SFDVKD. Trimming pared 1 base from V and 2 bases from J, leaving 7 bases between. This CDR3 comprises 14 residues. CDR3 DNA sequence: TGTGCCACCAGTGATTTTCGGGGGAACTATGGCTACACCTTC. Translated, it gives CATSDFRGNYGYTF.

The chain is built from TRBV6-4 and TRBJ1-1; D is undetermined. The CDR3 length is 13 residues. V was pared by 4 bases and J by 2 bases, with 8 bases between. Germline CDR1 is MRHNA and CDR2 is SNTAGT. CDR3 nucleotides: TGTGCCAGCAGTGCAACACCCAACACTGAAGCTTTCTTT. Protein: CASSATPNTEAFF.